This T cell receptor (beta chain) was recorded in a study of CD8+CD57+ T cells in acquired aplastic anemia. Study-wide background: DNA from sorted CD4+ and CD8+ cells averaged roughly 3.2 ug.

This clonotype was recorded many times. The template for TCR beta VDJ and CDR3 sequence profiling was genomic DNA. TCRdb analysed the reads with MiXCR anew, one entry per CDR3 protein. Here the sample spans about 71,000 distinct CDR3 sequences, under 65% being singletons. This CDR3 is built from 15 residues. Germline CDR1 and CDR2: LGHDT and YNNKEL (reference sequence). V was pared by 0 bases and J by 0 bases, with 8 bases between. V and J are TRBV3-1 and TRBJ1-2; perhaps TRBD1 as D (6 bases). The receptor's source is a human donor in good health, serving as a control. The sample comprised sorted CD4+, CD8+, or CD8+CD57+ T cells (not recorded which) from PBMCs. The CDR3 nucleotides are TGTGCCAGCAGCCAAGAGACAGGCCCTAACTATGGCTACACCTTC. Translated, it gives CASSQETGPNYGYTF.